This T cell receptor beta chain was observed in a study of T cell responses to AZD1222 COVID-19 vaccine. Data came from immunoSEQ multiplex PCR; TCRdb stores just in-frame clones and leaves some out. The sample holds approximately 89,000 clones, 75% to 95% seen once. This clone was detected a few times. Its antigen remains unidentified. The junction had 4 bases not matched to a gene; V was cut back by 5 bases and J by 4 bases. The CDR3 runs 14 residues. Germline lookup yields CDR1 MDHEN and CDR2 SYDVKM. Study-level points and caveats: Without day 14 samples, only post-peak T cell repertoires were studied. Clonal diversity was possibly underestimated, and white British individuals and females predominated among donors. Dominant CD4 TCR responses targeted spike regions 160-218 and 743-854.

The TCR sequence derives from an adult who received the AZD1222 COVID-19 vaccine. The chain recombines TRBV28 with TRBJ2-5; 10 bases line up with TRBD2. Sample: peripheral blood, taken 28 days after the second AZD1222 dose. The CDR3, as DNA: TGTGCCAGCAGTCGATCTAGCGGGGGAGAGACCCAGTACTTC. It codes for CASSRSSGGETQYF.